This TCR beta chain was identified during a study of blood T cell repertoires in COVID-19. On the study more broadly: Researchers got acute and convalescent COVID-19 samples from the United States, Italy and Spain.

Germline trimming cut 4 bases from V and 3 bases from J; bases unmatched to any gene: 4. The germline gives CDR1 SQVTM, CDR2 ANQGSEA. The CDR3 totals 13 residues. The repertoire was sequenced with immunoSEQ multiplex PCR; TCRdb's copy has only in-frame clones and lacks some. The sample has around 99,000 clones; 90% are singletons. Sequencing was performed on peripheral blood. The TCR was taken from a man aged 50 to 59 with acute or convalescent COVID-19. This sequence joins TRBV29-1 and TRBJ1-1; 8 bases agree with TRBD1. The CDR3 loop reads CSVANRGDTEAFF. The CDR3 nucleotides are TGCAGCGTTGCCAACAGGGGGGACACTGAAGCTTTCTTT.